The clone carrying this TCR beta chain was counted only a few times. As yet, its antigen is unknown. The sample is drawn from a study of T-cell reconstitution after alpha-beta-depleted transplantation in children. Study findings and constraints: T-cell numbers and diversity one year post-transplant derived largely from freshly generated T cells.

A TCRbeta library incorporating unique molecular identifiers was prepared. TCRdb fed the PCR reads into MiXCR, producing one record per CDR3 protein. The profile shows some 78,000 distinct CDR3 sequences, around 14% of them singletons. Germline-derived CDR1 and CDR2 are SGHAT and FQDESV (reference sequence). The CDR3 consists of 18 residues. V lost 3 bases, J lost 0 bases, and 18 bases lay in between. The sequencing here drew on PBMCs, mostly from graft donor cells, taken 180 days after TCRalphabeta/CD19-depleted stem cell transplant. The chain employs TRBV11-1 and TRBJ2-1; D possibly corresponds to TRBD2 (5 bases). This clonotype was sampled from a male patient between 2 and 10 years old who had a stem cell transplant for acute lymphoblastic leukemia, so the T cells may come from the graft donor. CDR3 in amino acids: CASSFSPPQRSSYNEQFF. Here the CDR3 DNA reads TGTGCCAGCAGCTTCAGCCCTCCTCAGCGGAGCTCCTACAATGAGCAGTTCTTC.